A selection of T cell receptor beta chains follows, all from one sample in a study of blood T cell repertoires in COVID-19. The data were produced by immunoSEQ multiplex PCR, yet TCRdb's version contains in-frame clones alone and is incomplete. This table has around 140,000 clones, around 90% appearing once. The specimen sequenced was peripheral blood. The receptors come from a woman between 50 and 59 years old with acute or convalescent COVID-19. The CDR3 runs from the conserved cysteine through the conserved F or W.

len: 15; v_gene: TRBV3-1/TRBV3-2; CDR3aa: CASSQRGLAGGEQYF
len: 14; v_gene: TRBV30; CDR3aa: CAWSVQGGHTEAFF
len: 16; v_gene: TRBV30; CDR3aa: CAWSVPQRTQNQPQHF
len: 13; v_gene: TRBV12-3/TRBV12-4; CDR3aa: CASSAGTDYGYTF
len: 11; v_gene: TRBV20-1; CDR3aa: CSASVTDTQYF
len: 9; v_gene: TRBV11-2; CDR3aa: CAGGNGYTF
len: 15; v_gene: TRBV9; CDR3aa: CASSVAPGLPDTQYF
len: 14; v_gene: TRBV9; CDR3aa: CASSVLLEGYGYTF
len: 18; v_gene: TRBV19; CDR3aa: CASKPRTEYTPRIGGYTF
len: 13; v_gene: TRBV24-1; CDR3aa: CATSDLYNTEAFF
len: 13; v_gene: TRBV24-1; CDR3aa: CATSGPKTNEQFF
len: 15; v_gene: TRBV11-3; CDR3aa: CASSLRAGIYNEQFF
len: 15; v_gene: TRBV24-1; CDR3aa: CATSGPGQGGDTQYF
len: 12; v_gene: TRBV30; CDR3aa: CAWSERGNEQYF
len: 14; v_gene: TRBV24-1; CDR3aa: CATSDTSGGVEQYF
len: 13; v_gene: TRBV7-9; CDR3aa: CASRPGTGDGYTF
len: 13; v_gene: TRBV3-1/TRBV3-2; CDR3aa: CASSPGQGPGYTF
len: 13; v_gene: TRBV18; CDR3aa: CASSPPSYTEAFF
len: 15; v_gene: TRBV5-4; CDR3aa: CASSLVQSVDSPLHF
len: 17; v_gene: TRBV5-4; CDR3aa: CASSLELAGVHSYEQYF
len: 14; v_gene: TRBV3-1/TRBV3-2; CDR3aa: CASSQETGGLGYTF
len: 16; v_gene: TRBV4-1; CDR3aa: CASSQPGQTVSEGYTF
len: 17; v_gene: TRBV10-1; CDR3aa: CASSRLGLAGPPYEQYF
len: 15; v_gene: TRBV3-1/TRBV3-2; CDR3aa: CASTYSREGSYGYTF
len: 13; v_gene: TRBV14; CDR3aa: CASSQGSGFEQYF
len: 15; v_gene: TRBV7-7; CDR3aa: CASSLGGHFQETQYF
len: 14; v_gene: TRBV24-1; CDR3aa: CATSGRGLNYGYTF
len: 14; v_gene: TRBV3-1/TRBV3-2; CDR3aa: CASSGDRGNTEAFF
len: 14; v_gene: TRBV7-9; CDR3aa: CASSLTQLNTEAFF
len: 14; v_gene: TRBV28; CDR3aa: CASSFQGPNEKLFF
len: 13; v_gene: TRBV28; CDR3aa: CASTPQEAYGYTF
len: 14; v_gene: TRBV19; CDR3aa: CASSPGTAGEKLFF
len: 14; v_gene: TRBV18; CDR3aa: CASSADRGRKTQYF
len: 16; v_gene: TRBV13; CDR3aa: CASSLASSGPYNEQFF
len: 13; v_gene: TRBV5-1; CDR3aa: CASSPNPDTEAFF
len: 13; v_gene: TRBV5-6; CDR3aa: CASSGTGPSEQFF
len: 15; v_gene: TRBV6-5; CDR3aa: CASPYPGLVTDTQYF
len: 16; v_gene: TRBV18; CDR3aa: CASSPLQKVTTNTQYF
len: 15; v_gene: TRBV18; CDR3aa: CASSPGQGGGEKLFF
len: 15; v_gene: TRBV5-1; CDR3aa: CASSFSGRGLYGYTF
len: 15; v_gene: TRBV5-1; CDR3aa: CASSLTDRFSYGYTF
len: 14; v_gene: TRBV24-1; CDR3aa: CATSDYGQAEPQHF
len: 15; v_gene: TRBV29-1; CDR3aa: CSVYRRTGGGTEAFF
len: 18; v_gene: TRBV5-6; CDR3aa: CASSPMGARDRRSSPLHF
len: 13; v_gene: TRBV6-6; CDR3aa: CASSRTGGEKLFF